A single T cell receptor beta chain is shown here with its context. Grouping used clinical history reported by participants in a survey and questionnaire. The CDR3 is 15 residues long. Trimming took off 0 bases at V and 2 bases at J, with 8 bases between the two ends. Germline V gives CDR1 LGHNA, CDR2 YNFKEQ. These data originate in a study of blood T cell repertoires in COVID-19. Only in-frame clones appear in the TCRdb table, and some are missing; sequencing was by immunoSEQ multiplex PCR. The repertoire has approximately 190,000 clones, about 88% of them found once; the top ten carry 20% to 25%. This clonotype was sampled from a woman in her 40s in a cohort exposed to, infected with or recovered from COVID-19 (not recorded which). J is TRBJ1-3 and V is TRBV4-2; no reliable D call. Sequencing was done on a sample of PBMCs or T cells enriched from blood (not recorded which). CDR3 in amino acids: CASSQDPTPGNTIYF. In DNA, the CDR3 is TGTGCCAGCAGCCAAGACCCCACTCCTGGAAACACCATATATTTT.